These 18 T cell receptor beta chains were sequenced from one sample in a study of T cell repertoires in cytomegalovirus infection. TCRdb processed the reads anew with MiXCR; each CDR3 protein has one entry. The table shows 150,000 or so distinct CDR3 sequences, with approximately 17% occurring only once. Input material: CD8+ T cells from PBMCs. These receptors came from a human donor in good health (CMV status not recorded). Some clones in this sample may be carry-over from other donors' samples.

For the CDR3, the DNA is TGTGCCAGCAGTTCCACAGGAGCGCCGACCACCGGGGAGCTGTTTTTT. Amino acids: CASSSTGAPTTGELFF. The chain recombines TRBV12-3 or TRBV12-4 with TRBJ2-2; possibly TRBD1 for D (5 bases). Trimming left V 4 bases short and J 4 bases short, with 16 bases between. The CDR3 sequence is 16 residues long.

The rearrangement links TRBV6-2 or TRBV6-3 to TRBJ2-5; 8 bases line up with TRBD1. Germline lookup yields CDR1 MNHEY and CDR2 SVGEGT. V lost 5 bases to trimming and J lost 6 bases; unmatched junction nucleotides: 8. CDR3 length: 14 amino acids. This chain's CDR3 is CASSADRVGKTQYF. CDR3 sequence (DNA): TGTGCCAGCAGTGCGGACAGGGTTGGGAAGACCCAGTACTTC.

This clonotype has only a few counts. The rearrangement joins TRBV10-1 to TRBJ2-1; D may be TRBD1 or TRBD2 (5 bases each). Trimming removed 2 bases at V and 1 base at J, with 12 bases between. Germline loops: CDR1 WNHNN, CDR2 SYGVQD (reference sequence). This CDR3 contains 16 residues. For the CDR3, the DNA is TGCGCCAGCAGTGAGGCCCAGGGACGGTCCTACAATGAGCAGTTCTTC. This translates into CASSEAQGRSYNEQFF.

This clonotype was seen repeatedly, ten times or more. The rearrangement uses TRBV7-8 and TRBJ1-5; D ambiguous. This CDR3 spans 14 amino acids. The germline V and J ends were trimmed by 5 bases and 2 bases, with 10 bases remaining between them. CDR1 and CDR2 (germline): SGHVS, FQNEAQ. The CDR3 loop is CASSPSGGNQPQHF. CDR3 coding DNA: TGTGCCAGCAGCCCCTCCGGGGGCAATCAGCCCCAGCATTTT.

This chain uses TRBV28 with TRBJ2-1; no definite D call. The CDR3 extends over 13 amino acids. Trimming took off 4 bases at V and 8 bases at J, with 12 bases between the two ends. The germline CDR1 and CDR2 sequences are MDHEN and SYDVKM. The CDR3 DNA sequence: TGTGCCAGCAGTTGGCAGGCCCAGGATGAGCAGTTCTTC. Protein: CASSWQAQDEQFF.

The V gene is TRBV6-2 or TRBV6-3, the J gene TRBJ1-5, with D perhaps TRBD1 (5 bases). Germline V gene lookup returns CDR1 MNHEY and CDR2 SVGEGT. This CDR3 has 14 residues. Trimming took off 2 bases at V and 6 bases at J, with 11 bases between the two ends. DNA for the CDR3: TGTGCCAGCAGTTACACAGGAATTGGTCAGCCCCAGCATTTT. This gives the protein CASSYTGIGQPQHF.

This clonotype was detected only a few times. This rearrangement joins TRBV13 to TRBJ2-1; D call uncertain. The germline V and J ends were trimmed by 4 bases and 0 bases, with 13 bases remaining between them. This CDR3 has 16 residues. The germline CDR1 and CDR2 sequences are PRHDT and FYEKMQ (reference sequence). The CDR3 coding sequence is TGTGCCAGCAGCTCCCGGACCGAAAGCTCCTACAATGAGCAGTTCTTC. Protein: CASSSRTESSYNEQFF.

Of note for this clonotype: A much larger clonotype is one base distant, so this may be a read error. The DNA is left out, because the CDR3 cannot be placed on it with certainty; the CDR3 is given as TCRdb lists it. The chain joins TRBV7-2 to TRBJ2-1; the D segment call TRBD1 is taken from the table without a DNA check. The germline gives CDR1 SGHTA, CDR2 FQGNSA. With termini counted, the CDR3 has 15 amino acids. The CDR3 protein is CASSLGVGGGNEQLF.

Here the CDR3 reads CASSYLSGEAFF. The CDR3 DNA is TGTGCCAGCAGTTACCTGTCAGGTGAAGCTTTCTTT. The chain uses TRBV6-5 and TRBJ1-1; D not certain. The CDR3 is 12 amino acids. CDR1 MNHEY and CDR2 SVGAGI come from the germline V gene. The V end was cut by 2 bases, the J end by 7 bases, with 8 bases between.

This clonotype was counted a few times. The chain has TRBV20-1 and TRBJ2-1, with D perhaps given as TRBD1 or TRBD2 (5 bases each). Looked up from germline, CDR1 is DFQATT and CDR2 is SNEGSKA (reference sequence). V lost 4 bases and J lost 2, with 15 bases in between. The CDR3 has 15 residues. For the CDR3, the DNA is TGCAGTGCTAACGGGGCGTTCAGCACCTACAATGAGCAGTTCTTC. Translating gives CSANGAFSTYNEQFF.

V and J are TRBV30 and TRBJ2-1, with 14 bases identical to TRBD2. Germline trimming cut 3 bases from V and 10 bases from J; bases unmatched to any gene: 5. The CDR3 loop spans 14 amino acids. The germline V gene encodes CDR1 GTSNPN and CDR2 SVGIG (reference sequence). For the CDR3, the DNA is TGTGCCTGGAGGGGACTAGCGGGAGCACGGGAGCAGTTCTTC. It yields the protein CAWRGLAGAREQFF.

The chain is built from TRBV28 and TRBJ2-7, with 16 bases lining up with TRBD2. Germline CDR1 reads MDHEN; CDR2 reads SYDVKM. The CDR3 length is 17 residues. Unmatched junction bases numbered 2, after V lost 1 base and J lost 2 bases. CDR3 nucleotide sequence: TGTGCCAGCAGTTTATTCGGGACTAGCGGGAGGGCCTACGAGCAGTACTTC. It encodes CASSLFGTSGRAYEQYF.

This clonotype was counted between two and nine times. V and J are TRBV6-2 or TRBV6-3 and TRBJ2-7; 10 positions match TRBD1. In germline, CDR1 is MNHEY, CDR2 SVGEGT. This CDR3 is built from 15 residues. V trimming: 2 bases; J trimming: 6 bases; junction bases outside the gene matches: 7. The CDR3 here is CASSYHGTGESEQYF. CDR3 nucleotides: TGTGCCAGCAGTTACCACGGGACAGGGGAGAGCGAGCAGTACTTC.

This chain uses TRBV6-5 with TRBJ2-5, with D possibly matching TRBD1 (6 bases). Trimming cost V 0 bases and J 4 bases, with 9 bases left between them. Germline V CDR1 and CDR2: MNHEY, SVGAGI. CDR3 length: 14 residues. The CDR3 nucleotides read TGTGCCAGCAGTTACTCGCCCAGGGGAGAGACCCAGTACTTC. It codes for CASSYSPRGETQYF.

This clonotype showed up just a few times. This chain uses TRBV7-2 with TRBJ2-5; 10 bases agree with TRBD2. Germline V gives CDR1 SGHTA, CDR2 FQGNSA. The CDR3 consists of 16 residues. Trimming took 6 bases from V and 1 from J; bases not matched to a gene: 8. The CDR3 DNA reads TGTGCCAGCAGACCCGGACTAGCGGACCTCCAAGAGACCCAGTACTTC. Its translation is CASRPGLADLQETQYF. Combining the CDR3 with reference TRBV7-2 and TRBJ2-5 gives the whole variable domain GAGVSQSPSNKVTEKGKDVELRCDPISGHTALYWYRQSLGQGLEFLIYFQGNSAPDKSGLPSDRFSAERTGGSVSTLTIQRTQQEDSAVYLCASRPGLADLQETQYFGPGTRLLVL.

This clonotype has a handful of counts. The CDR3 DNA reads as TGTGCCAGCAGCTTAGAAAGGGCAGGCTGGGAAGCTTTCTTT. Amino acid sequence: CASSLERAGWEAFF. This chain links TRBV7-6 with TRBJ1-1; D is unclear. The germline V and J ends were trimmed by 1 base and 8 bases, with 14 bases remaining between them. This CDR3 has 14 amino acids. Germline V gene lookup returns CDR1 SGHVS and CDR2 FNYEAQ.

This sequence joins TRBV7-6 and TRBJ2-3; D tentatively fits TRBD1 or TRBD2 (6 bases each). CDR3 length equals 18 residues. Per germline, CDR1 SGHVS and CDR2 FNYEAQ. The V end lost 5 bases, the J end lost 0 bases, and 21 bases lay between the germline ends. For the CDR3, the DNA is TGTGCCAGCAGCCCCTTTGGGTCGGGGGACACCAGCACAGATACGCAGTATTTT. Translating it yields CASSPFGSGDTSTDTQYF.

The V gene is TRBV11-3, the J gene TRBJ2-7; 8 bases line up with TRBD1. After removal of 0 bases from V and 6 bases from J, the junction contained 13 bases not matched to a gene. CDR3 length: 17 amino acids. The germline CDR1 and CDR2 sequences are SGHNT and YENEEA. The CDR3 region is CASSLENRGTVPLEQYF. In DNA, the CDR3 is TGTGCCAGCAGCTTAGAAAACAGGGGGACGGTTCCCCTCGAGCAGTACTTC.